The T cell receptor (beta chain) under discussion was sequenced for a study of T cells in women clearing cervical HPV infection. About the study: Cases' blood sampling followed lesion detection by median about 21 weeks (90 to 200). Points from the study as a whole: Effector/memory and HPV-specific T cells were not isolated, and association timing is unknown.

Only in-frame clones appear in the TCRdb table, and some are missing; sequencing was by immunoSEQ multiplex PCR. With fewer than 50,000 clones in the sample, the ten largest clones hold less than 8.5%. Points on this clone: Its antigen remains unknown. The read ends 3 residues before the CDR3 terminus; that terminus is restored from the germline J gene.

Trimming removed 0 bases at V and 2 bases at J, with 8 bases between. The CDR3 sequence is 14 residues long. The germline V gene has CDR1 ENHRY and CDR2 SYGVKD. This TCR came from a woman aged 18 to 69 with a cervical HPV16 infection that either progressed to CIN3+ or cleared (not recorded which). The rearrangement joins TRBV10-3 to TRBJ2-7; D unclear. The source material was blood buffy coat. The CDR3 sequence: CAISESGRAYEQYF. CDR3 DNA (partial): TGTGCCATCAGTGAGTCTGGCAGAGCCTACGAG.